This is a list of T cell receptor beta chains from one sample in a study of cytomegalovirus exposure and HLA in healthy donors. Libraries were prepared by immunoSEQ multiplex PCR; TCRdb keeps only in-frame clonotypes and omits some of them. The data hold under 150,000 clones, with around 75% observed a single time. Sequencing was done on a sample of PBMCs. All receptors come from a man aged 30 to 39 in good health and CMV-seronegative. The CDR3 runs from the conserved cysteine through the conserved F or W. Fields, in order: J gene, V gene, D gene, clone size, CDR3 DNA, CDR3 protein. The D gene is left open where the match is weak. Clone size, where shown, is once, few, many, or a class for clones that have expanded.

j_gene: TRBJ1-2; v_gene: TRBV5-4; d_gene: -; abundance: few; CDR3nt: TGTGCCAGCAGCTTATCGGACAGTTCTGGCTACACCTTC; CDR3aa: CASSLSDSSGYTF
j_gene: TRBJ2-7; v_gene: TRBV7-8; d_gene: TRBD1; abundance: -; CDR3nt: TGTGCCAGCACGCCCCGACAGGGGGCAAACGAGCAGTACTTC; CDR3aa: CASTPRQGANEQYF
j_gene: TRBJ2-7; v_gene: TRBV28; d_gene: -; abundance: -; CDR3nt: TGTGCCAGCAGCATTATCTCCGGGGACAATGCCTACGAGCAGTACTTC; CDR3aa: CASSIISGDNAYEQYF
j_gene: TRBJ2-1; v_gene: TRBV18; d_gene: -; abundance: -; CDR3nt: TGTGCCAGCTCACCCCCGGGTGGGTACAATGAGCAGTTCTTC; CDR3aa: CASSPPGGYNEQFF
j_gene: TRBJ2-2; v_gene: TRBV4-3; d_gene: -; abundance: -; CDR3nt: TGCGCCAGCAGCCAAGTCGGAGGCACCGGGGAGCTGTTTTTT; CDR3aa: CASSQVGGTGELFF
j_gene: TRBJ2-1; v_gene: TRBV7-2; d_gene: -; abundance: -; CDR3nt: TGTGCCAGCAGCCCGCCGGGACACATATACAATGAGCAGTTCTTC; CDR3aa: CASSPPGHIYNEQFF
j_gene: TRBJ2-7; v_gene: TRBV5-1; d_gene: TRBD1; abundance: -; CDR3nt: TGCGCCAGCACCCCCGAAGACAGGGCGTTTGACGAGCAGTACTTC; CDR3aa: CASTPEDRAFDEQYF
j_gene: TRBJ1-2; v_gene: TRBV18; d_gene: -; abundance: once; CDR3nt: TGTGCCAGCTCACCACCTTTAGGCGGCTATGGCTACACCTTC; CDR3aa: CASSPPLGGYGYTF
j_gene: TRBJ2-5; v_gene: TRBV7-2; d_gene: -; abundance: -; CDR3nt: TGTGCCAGCAGTAAAAAAGGGGTGGGCAAAGAGACCCAGTACTTC; CDR3aa: CASSKKGVGKETQYF
j_gene: TRBJ1-4; v_gene: TRBV13; d_gene: -; abundance: few; CDR3nt: TGTGCCAGCAGCATGGACAGAACTCGAACTAATGAAAAACTGTTTTTT; CDR3aa: CASSMDRTRTNEKLFF
j_gene: TRBJ2-5; v_gene: TRBV18; d_gene: -; abundance: -; CDR3nt: TGTGCCAGCTCACCTTTCGATGGCTCGGAGACCCAGTACTTC; CDR3aa: CASSPFDGSETQYF
j_gene: TRBJ2-1; v_gene: TRBV11-2; d_gene: -; abundance: few; CDR3nt: TGTGCCAGCAGCCGGGGTGCGGAGCAGTTCTTC; CDR3aa: CASSRGAEQFF
j_gene: TRBJ2-7; v_gene: TRBV6-1; d_gene: TRBD1; abundance: -; CDR3nt: TGTGCCAGCAGCCGTCCGGGACAGGGGTACGAGCAGTACTTC; CDR3aa: CASSRPGQGYEQYF
j_gene: TRBJ2-7; v_gene: TRBV7-9; d_gene: TRBD2; abundance: -; CDR3nt: TGTGCCAGCAGCTTGTATAGCGGGACCTCCTACGAGCAGTACTTC; CDR3aa: CASSLYSGTSYEQYF
j_gene: TRBJ1-2; v_gene: TRBV7-9; d_gene: -; abundance: -; CDR3nt: TGTGCCAGCAGTTCTATTTGGACAGATGGCTACACCTTC; CDR3aa: CASSSIWTDGYTF
j_gene: TRBJ2-1; v_gene: TRBV28; d_gene: -; abundance: -; CDR3nt: TGTGCCAGCAGTTTAATGGGGGGGCAGATTGAGCAGTTCTTC; CDR3aa: CASSLMGGQIEQFF
j_gene: TRBJ2-5; v_gene: TRBV28; d_gene: TRBD2; abundance: few; CDR3nt: TGTGCCAGCAGTTCGACTAGCGGGGGGCAAGAGACCCAGTACTTC; CDR3aa: CASSSTSGGQETQYF
j_gene: TRBJ1-2; v_gene: TRBV19; d_gene: -; abundance: once; CDR3nt: TGTGCCAGTAGTATTCAGGGGACACCGTCTAGTTCGGGCTACACCTTC; CDR3aa: CASSIQGTPSSSGYTF
j_gene: TRBJ1-6; v_gene: TRBV13; d_gene: TRBD1; abundance: -; CDR3nt: TGTGCCAGCAGCACCGGGACAGGGTTTAATTCACCCCTCCACTTT; CDR3aa: CASSTGTGFNSPLHF
j_gene: TRBJ1-4; v_gene: TRBV7-8; d_gene: TRBD1; abundance: few; CDR3nt: TGTGCCAGCAGCTTATGGACTTACCAGGGGGCTTATACTAATGAAAAACTGTTTTTT; CDR3aa: CASSLWTYQGAYTNEKLFF
j_gene: TRBJ1-1; v_gene: TRBV7-9; d_gene: -; abundance: -; CDR3nt: TGTGCCAGCAGCTCTGGTACAGGGCTTTTTGTTACTGAAGCTTTCTTT; CDR3aa: CASSSGTGLFVTEAFF
j_gene: TRBJ2-2; v_gene: TRBV5-1; d_gene: TRBD2; abundance: -; CDR3nt: TGCGCCAGCAGAGGGACTAGCGGACACACCGGGGAGCTGTTTTTT; CDR3aa: CASRGTSGHTGELFF
j_gene: TRBJ2-7; v_gene: TRBV5-1; d_gene: -; abundance: -; CDR3nt: TGCGCCAGCAGCTTGAGGGGGACATCCTACGAGCAGTACTTC; CDR3aa: CASSLRGTSYEQYF
j_gene: TRBJ2-1; v_gene: TRBV13; d_gene: -; abundance: -; CDR3nt: TGTGCCAGCAGCTTAGTTATCAATGAGCAGTTCTTC; CDR3aa: CASSLVINEQFF
j_gene: TRBJ1-5; v_gene: TRBV7-8; d_gene: TRBD1; abundance: -; CDR3nt: TGTGCCAGCAGCTTAGGGTCAGCAGGGGGAAGTAATCAGCCCCAGCATTTT; CDR3aa: CASSLGSAGGSNQPQHF
j_gene: TRBJ2-5; v_gene: TRBV4-3; d_gene: TRBD2; abundance: -; CDR3nt: TGCGCCAGCAGCCAAGATCTATCACGGGGGGAAGAGACCCAGTACTTC; CDR3aa: CASSQDLSRGEETQYF
j_gene: TRBJ2-1; v_gene: TRBV28; d_gene: -; abundance: few; CDR3nt: TGTGCCAGCAATAGTTTAGCGAAGGACAATGAGCAGTTCTTC; CDR3aa: CASNSLAKDNEQFF
j_gene: TRBJ1-2; v_gene: TRBV7-9; d_gene: -; abundance: -; CDR3nt: TGTGCCAGCAGCTTCCTGACAGACGATGGCTACACCTTC; CDR3aa: CASSFLTDDGYTF
j_gene: TRBJ1-6; v_gene: TRBV19; d_gene: TRBD1; abundance: -; CDR3nt: TGTGCCAGTAGTATCCGACAGGGGGCGAATTCACCCCTCCACTTT; CDR3aa: CASSIRQGANSPLHF
j_gene: TRBJ2-7; v_gene: TRBV19; d_gene: -; abundance: -; CDR3nt: TGTGCCAGTAGTCTAGCAGGGGCCCCCCTCTACGAGCAGTACTTC; CDR3aa: CASSLAGAPLYEQYF
j_gene: TRBJ1-2; v_gene: TRBV28; d_gene: -; abundance: -; CDR3nt: TGTGCCAGCCTACACCCCCAGGGACAACCAAGCAACTATGGCTACACCTTC; CDR3aa: CASLHPQGQPSNYGYTF
j_gene: TRBJ1-5; v_gene: TRBV6-5; d_gene: TRBD1; abundance: -; CDR3nt: TGTGCCAGCAGTGCGGACAGGGATAGTCAGCCCCAGCATTTT; CDR3aa: CASSADRDSQPQHF
j_gene: TRBJ2-7; v_gene: TRBV27; d_gene: -; abundance: -; CDR3nt: TGTGCCAGCAGAACCTCGGGACTCCTGGGGGAGCAGTACTTC; CDR3aa: CASRTSGLLGEQYF
j_gene: TRBJ1-2; v_gene: TRBV25-1; d_gene: -; abundance: -; CDR3nt: TGTGCCAGCAGCCTTACAGGGCTCGGGATGTCTGGCTACACCTTC; CDR3aa: CASSLTGLGMSGYTF
j_gene: TRBJ2-5; v_gene: TRBV28; d_gene: -; abundance: -; CDR3nt: TGTGCCAGCAGTTCGTACCTCGGACAGAAAGAGACCCAGTACTTC; CDR3aa: CASSSYLGQKETQYF
j_gene: TRBJ1-5; v_gene: TRBV6-1; d_gene: TRBD1; abundance: few; CDR3nt: TGTGCCAGCAGTGAACAGGGGGGCAGTGAGCCCCAGCATTTT; CDR3aa: CASSEQGGSEPQHF
j_gene: TRBJ2-3; v_gene: TRBV9; d_gene: TRBD2; abundance: -; CDR3nt: TGTGCCAGCAGCGTCGGACTAGCGGGGGGAACAGATACGCAGTATTTT; CDR3aa: CASSVGLAGGTDTQYF
j_gene: TRBJ2-7; v_gene: TRBV10-3; d_gene: TRBD1; abundance: -; CDR3nt: TGTGCCATCAACGGACAGGGCACCGAGCAGTACTTC; CDR3aa: CAINGQGTEQYF
j_gene: TRBJ2-7; v_gene: TRBV29-1; d_gene: -; abundance: -; CDR3nt: TGCAGCGTTGTAACAGTACTTTTCCGATACGAGCAGTACTTC; CDR3aa: CSVVTVLFRYEQYF
j_gene: TRBJ1-2; v_gene: TRBV7-9; d_gene: -; abundance: few; CDR3nt: TGTGCCACCTCGGGACACCCTTCGGGCTACACCTTC; CDR3aa: CATSGHPSGYTF
j_gene: TRBJ2-2; v_gene: TRBV14; d_gene: TRBD2; abundance: -; CDR3nt: TGTGCCAGCAGCCAGGGACTAGCGGGAGTGGTGGAGCTGTTTTTT; CDR3aa: CASSQGLAGVVELFF
j_gene: TRBJ1-2; v_gene: TRBV13; d_gene: TRBD1; abundance: -; CDR3nt: TGTGCCAGCAGCTACGGACAGGCGACTAACTATGGCTACACCTTC; CDR3aa: CASSYGQATNYGYTF
j_gene: TRBJ2-5; v_gene: TRBV7-6; d_gene: TRBD1; abundance: -; CDR3nt: TGTGCCAGCAGCTTGTCAGGGGGTAGGAAGACCCAGTACTTC; CDR3aa: CASSLSGGRKTQYF
j_gene: TRBJ2-7; v_gene: TRBV28; d_gene: TRBD1; abundance: -; CDR3nt: TGTGCCAGCAGTTTCGGCGAGCAGGGGGTGGACGAGCAGTACTTC; CDR3aa: CASSFGEQGVDEQYF
j_gene: TRBJ2-1; v_gene: TRBV19; d_gene: TRBD2; abundance: -; CDR3nt: TGTGCCAGTAGTTCAGTGCTAGCGGGAGGGTTCGGTGAGCAGTTCTTC; CDR3aa: CASSSVLAGGFGEQFF